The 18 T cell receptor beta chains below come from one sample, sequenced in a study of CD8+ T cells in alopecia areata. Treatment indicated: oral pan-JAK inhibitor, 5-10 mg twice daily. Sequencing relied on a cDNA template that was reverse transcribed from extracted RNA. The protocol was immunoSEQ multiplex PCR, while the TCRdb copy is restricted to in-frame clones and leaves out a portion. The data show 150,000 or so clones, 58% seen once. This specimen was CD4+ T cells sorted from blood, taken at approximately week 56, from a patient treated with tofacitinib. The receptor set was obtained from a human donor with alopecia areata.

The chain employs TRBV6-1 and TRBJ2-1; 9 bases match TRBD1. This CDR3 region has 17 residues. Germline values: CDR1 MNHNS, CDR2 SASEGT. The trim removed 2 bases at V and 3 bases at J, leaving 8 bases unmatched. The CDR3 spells CASSELPGQGFYNEQFF. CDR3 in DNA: TGTGCCAGCAGTGAACTACCGGGACAGGGTTTCTACAATGAGCAGTTCTTC.

The CDR3 loop reads CASSPDNYGYTF. The CDR3 nucleotides read TGTGCCAGCAGCCCTGATAACTATGGCTACACCTTC. The chain couples TRBV6-6 to TRBJ1-2; D gene uncertain. CDR1 MNHNY and CDR2 SVGAGI come from the germline V gene (reference sequence). V was cut by 6 bases and J by 1 base, with 6 bases left in between. This CDR3 contains 12 residues.

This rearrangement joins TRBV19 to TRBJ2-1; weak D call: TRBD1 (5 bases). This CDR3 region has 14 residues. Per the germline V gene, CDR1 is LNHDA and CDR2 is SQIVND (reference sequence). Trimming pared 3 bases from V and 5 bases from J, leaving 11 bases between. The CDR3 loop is CASSILGPDNEQFF. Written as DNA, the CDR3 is TGTGCCAGTAGTATTCTGGGGCCGGACAATGAGCAGTTCTTC. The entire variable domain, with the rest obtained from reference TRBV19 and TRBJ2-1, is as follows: DGGITQSPKYLFRKEGQNVTLSCEQNLNHDAMYWYRQDPGQGLRLIYYSQIVNDFQKGDIAEGYSVSREKKESFPLTVTSAQKNPTAFYLCASSILGPDNEQFFGPGTRLTVL.

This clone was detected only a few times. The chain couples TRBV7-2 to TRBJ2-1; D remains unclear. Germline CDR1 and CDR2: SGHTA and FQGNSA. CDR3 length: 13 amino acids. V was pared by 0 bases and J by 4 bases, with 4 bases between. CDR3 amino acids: CASSLARYNEQFF. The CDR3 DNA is TGTGCCAGCAGCTTAGCCAGGTACAATGAGCAGTTCTTC.

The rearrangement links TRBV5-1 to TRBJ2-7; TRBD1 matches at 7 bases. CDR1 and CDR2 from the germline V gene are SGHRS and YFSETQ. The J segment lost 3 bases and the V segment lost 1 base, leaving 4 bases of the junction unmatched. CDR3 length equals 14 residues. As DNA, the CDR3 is TGCGCCAGCAGCTTGACAGGGGTAGACTACGAGCAGTACTTC. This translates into CASSLTGVDYEQYF.

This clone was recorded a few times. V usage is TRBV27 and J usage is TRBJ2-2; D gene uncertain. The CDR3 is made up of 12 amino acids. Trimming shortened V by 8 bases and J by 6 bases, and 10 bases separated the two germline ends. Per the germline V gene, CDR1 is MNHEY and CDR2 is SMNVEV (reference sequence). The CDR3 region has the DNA TGTGCCAGCGGCTATTCCCCCGGGGAGCTGTTTTTT. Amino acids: CASGYSPGELFF.

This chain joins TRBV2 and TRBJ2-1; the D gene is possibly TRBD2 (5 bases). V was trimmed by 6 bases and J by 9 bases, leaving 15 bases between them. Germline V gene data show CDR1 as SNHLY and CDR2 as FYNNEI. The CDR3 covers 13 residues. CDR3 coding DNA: TGTGCCAGCAGCGCCGCCGGACGGGGTGAGCAGTTCTTC. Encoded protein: CASSAAGRGEQFF.

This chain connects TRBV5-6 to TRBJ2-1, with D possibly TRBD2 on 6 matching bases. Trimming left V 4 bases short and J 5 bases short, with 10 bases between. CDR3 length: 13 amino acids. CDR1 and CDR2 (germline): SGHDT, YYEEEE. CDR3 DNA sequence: TGTGCCAGCAGCCCGGACTACAACAATGAGCAGTTCTTC. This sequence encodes CASSPDYNNEQFF.

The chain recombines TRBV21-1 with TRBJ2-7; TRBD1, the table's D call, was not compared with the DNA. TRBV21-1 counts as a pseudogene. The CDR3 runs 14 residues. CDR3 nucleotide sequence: TGTGCCATAGGCGGGGACAGGGCACCCTACGAGCAGTACTTC. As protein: CAIGGDRAPYEQYF.

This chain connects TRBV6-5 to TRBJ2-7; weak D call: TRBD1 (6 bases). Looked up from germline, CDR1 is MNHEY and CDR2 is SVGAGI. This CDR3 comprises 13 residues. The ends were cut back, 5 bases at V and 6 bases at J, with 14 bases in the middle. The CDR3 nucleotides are TGTGCCAGCAGTGACAGGCTTATTGGCGAGCAGTACTTC. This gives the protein CASSDRLIGEQYF.

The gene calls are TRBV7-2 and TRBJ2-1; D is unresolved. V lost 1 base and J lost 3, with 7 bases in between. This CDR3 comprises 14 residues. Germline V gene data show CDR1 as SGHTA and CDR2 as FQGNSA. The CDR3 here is CASSLDRSYNEQFF. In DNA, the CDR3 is TGTGCCAGCAGCTTAGACCGCAGCTACAATGAGCAGTTCTTC.

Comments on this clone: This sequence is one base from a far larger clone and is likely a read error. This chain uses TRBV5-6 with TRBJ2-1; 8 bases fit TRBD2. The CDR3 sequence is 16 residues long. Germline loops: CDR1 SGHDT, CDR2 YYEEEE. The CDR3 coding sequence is TGTGCCAGCAGCCCAATAGGCGGGGGGATTGACAATGAGCAGGTCTTC. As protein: CASSPIGGGIDNEQVF.

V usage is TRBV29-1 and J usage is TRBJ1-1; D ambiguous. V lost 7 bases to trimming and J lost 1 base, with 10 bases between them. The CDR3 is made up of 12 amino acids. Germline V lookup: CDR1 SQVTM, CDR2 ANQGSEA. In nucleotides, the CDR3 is TGCAGCGACGGCGGATGGAACACTGAAGCTTTCTTT. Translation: CSDGGWNTEAFF.

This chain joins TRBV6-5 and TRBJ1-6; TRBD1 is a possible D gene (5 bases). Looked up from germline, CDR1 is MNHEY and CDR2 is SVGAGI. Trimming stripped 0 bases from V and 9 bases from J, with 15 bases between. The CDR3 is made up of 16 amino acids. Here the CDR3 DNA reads TGTGCCAGCAGTTACTCTTGGGGAGGGGAGGGTTCACCCCTCCACTTT. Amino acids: CASSYSWGGEGSPLHF.

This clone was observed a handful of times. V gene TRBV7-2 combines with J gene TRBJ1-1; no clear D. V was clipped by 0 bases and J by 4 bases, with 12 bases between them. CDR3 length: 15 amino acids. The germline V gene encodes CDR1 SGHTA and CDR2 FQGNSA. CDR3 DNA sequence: TGTGCCAGCAGCTTAGCCCCGCACCCCAGCACTGAAGCTTTCTTT. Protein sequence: CASSLAPHPSTEAFF.

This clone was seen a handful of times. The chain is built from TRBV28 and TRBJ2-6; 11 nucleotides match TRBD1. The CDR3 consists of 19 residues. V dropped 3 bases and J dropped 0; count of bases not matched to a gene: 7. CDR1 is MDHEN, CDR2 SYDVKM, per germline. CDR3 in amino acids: CASSFPVGTGGSGANVLTF. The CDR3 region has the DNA TGTGCCAGCAGTTTCCCTGTGGGGACAGGGGGCTCTGGGGCCAACGTCCTGACTTTC.

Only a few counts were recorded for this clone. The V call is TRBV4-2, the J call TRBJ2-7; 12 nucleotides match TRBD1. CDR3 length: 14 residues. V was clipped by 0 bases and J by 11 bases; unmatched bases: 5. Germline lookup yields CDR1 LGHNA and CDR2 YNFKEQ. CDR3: CASSQEGQGAREYF. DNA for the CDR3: TGTGCCAGCAGCCAAGAGGGACAGGGGGCGCGGGAGTACTTC.

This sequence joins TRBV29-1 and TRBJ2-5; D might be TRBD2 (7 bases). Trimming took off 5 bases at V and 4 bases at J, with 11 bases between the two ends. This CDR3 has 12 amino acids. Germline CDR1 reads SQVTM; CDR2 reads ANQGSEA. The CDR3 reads CSVSGEGETQYF. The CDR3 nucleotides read TGCAGCGTTTCAGGGGAGGGAGAGACCCAGTACTTC. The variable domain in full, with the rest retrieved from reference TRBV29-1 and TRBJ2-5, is SAVISQKPSRDICQRGTSLTIQCQVDSQVTMMFWYRQQPGQSLTLIATANQGSEATYESGFVIDKFPISRPNLTFSTLTVSNMSPEDSSIYLCSVSGEGETQYFGPGTRLLVL.